What follows are 7 T cell receptor beta chains derived from one specimen sequenced in a study of human T cells and chemical hapten exposure. Stated time point: patch test 1, 2 weeks after DPC sensitization. Documented treatment: therapeutic diphenylcyclopropenone sensitization with weekly scalp DPC. TCRdb analysed the RACE reads with MiXCR anew, one entry per CDR3 protein. Seen here are some 400,000 distinct CDR3 sequences, more than 4.5% observed once, and the top ten hold roughly 2.4%. The sample in question was whole blood, obtained in connection with sensitization to the hapten diphenylcyclopropenone (DPC). The receptor set was obtained from a woman between 45 and 65 years old with alopecia areata. Some clones in this sample may be carry-over from other donors' samples.

Points on this clonotype: This may arise from a read error, as a much more abundant clone is one base away. The chain couples TRBV4-3 to TRBJ2-3; tentative D call: TRBD1 (5 bases). Germline CDR1 and CDR2: LGHNA and YSLEER. V lost 0 bases, J lost 5 bases, and 12 bases lay in between. The CDR3 has 15 amino acids. DNA for the CDR3: TGCGCCAGCAGCCAAGAAAACATGGACATAGATACGCAGTATTTT. Protein: CASSQENMDIDTQYF.

There are many counts of this clonotype. The chain recombines TRBV12-3 or TRBV12-4 with TRBJ1-5, with D hard to call. Trimming removed 3 bases at V and 4 bases at J, with 7 bases between. CDR3 length: 13 amino acids. The chain's CDR3 is CASSFSQNQPQHF. DNA of the CDR3: TGTGCCAGCAGTTTTTCTCAAAATCAGCCCCAGCATTTT.

The gene calls are TRBV19 and TRBJ1-2; D uncertain. In germline, CDR1 is LNHDA, CDR2 SQIVND (reference sequence). The CDR3 length is 15 residues. Trimming shortened V by 9 bases and J by 7 bases, and 24 bases separated the two germline ends. The chain's CDR3 is CASRPSRGSVGGYTF. In nucleotides, the CDR3 is TGTGCCAGCCGGCCCAGTCGAGGATCAGTTGGTGGCTACACCTTC.

This clonotype was recorded many times. This sequence joins TRBV29-1 and TRBJ1-2; no clear D gene. Germline CDR1 SQVTM, CDR2 ANQGSEA. V lost 4 bases to trimming and J lost 7 bases, with 10 bases between them. This CDR3 spans 11 amino acids. The CDR3 DNA reads TGCAGCGTTGGTCAGTCGGGTGGCTACACCTTC. It specifies CSVGQSGGYTF.

This clonotype has a count of ten or more. The chain recombines TRBV7-6 with TRBJ2-3, with D possibly called TRBD1 or TRBD2 (6 bases each). The germline gives CDR1 SGHVS, CDR2 FNYEAQ. With 7 bases removed from V and 5 bases from J, the gap between germline ends came to 19 bases. This CDR3 has 15 amino acids. Here the CDR3 reads CASTYMGGPEDTQYF. The CDR3 nucleotides are TGTGCCAGCACCTACATGGGGGGCCCTGAAGATACGCAGTATTTT.

About this clonotype: One base away lies a much larger clone, so this may be a sequencing read error. The chain joins TRBV28 to TRBJ1-5; D uncertain. CDR3 size: 14 residues. Germline-derived CDR1 and CDR2 are MDHEN and SYDVKM. CDR3 sequence (DNA): TGTGCCAGCAGTTTATTCAGCAGGAATCAGCGCCAGCATTTT. Translating it yields CASSLFSRNQRQHF.

This clonotype appeared a few times. The chain uses TRBV14 and TRBJ2-1, with 11 bases that match TRBD2. The trim removed 2 bases at V and 9 bases at J, leaving 15 bases unmatched. Germline CDR1 reads SGHDN; CDR2 reads FVKESK. The CDR3 extends over 18 amino acids. The CDR3, as DNA: TGTGCCAGCAGCCAACCCATCCAACTAGCGGGAGTAATGGGTGAGCAGTTCTTC. Amino acids: CASSQPIQLAGVMGEQFF.